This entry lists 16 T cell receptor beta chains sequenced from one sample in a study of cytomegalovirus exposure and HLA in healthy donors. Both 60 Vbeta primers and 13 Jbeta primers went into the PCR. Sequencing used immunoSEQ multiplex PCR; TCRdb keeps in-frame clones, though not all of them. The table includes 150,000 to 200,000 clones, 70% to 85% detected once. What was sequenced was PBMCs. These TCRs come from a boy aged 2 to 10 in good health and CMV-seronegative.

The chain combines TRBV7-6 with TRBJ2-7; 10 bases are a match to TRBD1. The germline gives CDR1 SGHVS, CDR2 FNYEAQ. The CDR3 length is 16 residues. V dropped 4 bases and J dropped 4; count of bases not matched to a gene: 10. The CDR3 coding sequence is TGTGCCAGCAGCTCAGTCCGACAGGGGGCCCCTTACGAGCAGTACTTC. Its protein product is CASSSVRQGAPYEQYF.

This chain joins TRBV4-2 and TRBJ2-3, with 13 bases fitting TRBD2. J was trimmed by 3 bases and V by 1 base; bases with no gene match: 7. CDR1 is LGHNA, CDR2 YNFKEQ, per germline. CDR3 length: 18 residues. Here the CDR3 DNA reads TGTGCCAGCAGCCAAGGGACTAGCGGGGGCCGGTGGACAGATACGCAGTATTTT. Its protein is CASSQGTSGGRWTDTQYF.

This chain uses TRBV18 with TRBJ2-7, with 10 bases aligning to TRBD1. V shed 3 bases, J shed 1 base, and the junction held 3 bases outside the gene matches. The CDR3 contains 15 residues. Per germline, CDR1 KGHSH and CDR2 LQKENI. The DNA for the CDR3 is TGTGCCAGCTCACCGGGGGGACAGGGGTCCTACGAGCAGTACTTC. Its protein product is CASSPGGQGSYEQYF. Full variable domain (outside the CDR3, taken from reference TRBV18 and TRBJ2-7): NAGVMQNPRHLVRRRGQEARLRCSPMKGHSHVYWYRQLPEEGLKFMVYLQKENIIDESGMPKERFSAEFPKEGPSILRIQQVVRGDSAAYFCASSPGGQGSYEQYFGPGTRLTVT.

The CDR3 reads CASREGLVTNTQYF. The CDR3 DNA is TGTGCCAGCAGAGAGGGACTGGTTACGAATACGCAGTATTTT. The chain links TRBV11-2 to TRBJ2-3; TRBD2 might be the D (6 bases). The germline V gene encodes CDR1 SGHAT and CDR2 FQNNGV. Trimming removed 6 bases from V and 7 bases from J, with 17 bases in between. CDR3 size: 14 residues.

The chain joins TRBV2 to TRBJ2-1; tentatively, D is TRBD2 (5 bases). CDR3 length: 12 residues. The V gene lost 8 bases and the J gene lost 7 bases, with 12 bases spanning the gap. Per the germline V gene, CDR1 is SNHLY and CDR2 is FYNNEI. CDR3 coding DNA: TGTGCCAGCCGGGGAGATGGGAATGAGCAGTTCTTC. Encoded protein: CASRGDGNEQFF.

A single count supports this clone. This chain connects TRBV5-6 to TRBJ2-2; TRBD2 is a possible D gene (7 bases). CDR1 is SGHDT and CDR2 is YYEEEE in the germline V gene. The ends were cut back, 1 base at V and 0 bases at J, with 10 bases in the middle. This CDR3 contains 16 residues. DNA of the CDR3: TGTGCCAGCAGCTTGAGGGAGGGGGCGAACACCGGGGAGCTGTTTTTT. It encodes CASSLREGANTGELFF. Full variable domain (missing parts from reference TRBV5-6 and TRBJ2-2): DAGVTQSPTHLIKTRGQQVTLRCSPKSGHDTVSWYQQALGQGPQFIFQYYEEEERQRGNFPDRFSGHQFPNYSSELNVNALLLGDSALYLCASSLREGANTGELFFGEGSRLTVL.

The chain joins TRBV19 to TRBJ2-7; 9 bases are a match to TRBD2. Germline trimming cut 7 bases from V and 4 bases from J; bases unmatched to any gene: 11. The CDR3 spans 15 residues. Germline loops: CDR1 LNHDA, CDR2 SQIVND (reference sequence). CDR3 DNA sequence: TGTGCCAGTACCAATCCTAAGACTAGCGGTTACGAGCAGTACTTC. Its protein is CASTNPKTSGYEQYF.

Here the CDR3 DNA reads TGTGCCAGCAGTCTGTTTCGGGACAAAATTCCTGGCTACACCTTC. Translating it yields CASSLFRDKIPGYTF. The chain recombines TRBV6-1 with TRBJ1-2, with D possibly matching TRBD1 (6 bases). Per germline, CDR1 MNHNS and CDR2 SASEGT. V was pared by 5 bases and J by 7 bases, with 20 bases between. The CDR3 has 15 amino acids.

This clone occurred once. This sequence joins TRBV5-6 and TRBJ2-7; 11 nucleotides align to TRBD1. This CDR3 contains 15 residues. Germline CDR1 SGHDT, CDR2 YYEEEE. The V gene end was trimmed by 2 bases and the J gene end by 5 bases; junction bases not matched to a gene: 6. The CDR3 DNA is TGTGCCAGCAGCTTCATGGGACAGGGGGTTCACGAGCAGTACTTC. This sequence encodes CASSFMGQGVHEQYF.

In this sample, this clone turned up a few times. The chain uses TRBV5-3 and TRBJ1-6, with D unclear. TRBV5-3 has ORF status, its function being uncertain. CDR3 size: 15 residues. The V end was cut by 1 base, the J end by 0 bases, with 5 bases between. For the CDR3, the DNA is TGTGCCAGAAGCTTGCTCAGCTCCTATAATTCACCCCTCCACTTT. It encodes CARSLLSSYNSPLHF.

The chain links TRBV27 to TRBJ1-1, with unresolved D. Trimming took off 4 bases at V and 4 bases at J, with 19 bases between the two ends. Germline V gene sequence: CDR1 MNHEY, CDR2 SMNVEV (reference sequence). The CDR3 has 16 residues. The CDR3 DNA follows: TGTGCCAGCAGTTCCAGACCTATGAGCGGGAGCACTGAAGCTTTCTTT. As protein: CASSSRPMSGSTEAFF.

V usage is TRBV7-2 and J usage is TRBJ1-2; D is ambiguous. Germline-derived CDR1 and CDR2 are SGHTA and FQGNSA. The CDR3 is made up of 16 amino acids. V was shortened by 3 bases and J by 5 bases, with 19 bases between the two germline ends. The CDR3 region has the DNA TGTGCCAGCAGCTTCCTGGCGGAGGCAGGCAGATATGGCTACACCTTC. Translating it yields CASSFLAEAGRYGYTF.

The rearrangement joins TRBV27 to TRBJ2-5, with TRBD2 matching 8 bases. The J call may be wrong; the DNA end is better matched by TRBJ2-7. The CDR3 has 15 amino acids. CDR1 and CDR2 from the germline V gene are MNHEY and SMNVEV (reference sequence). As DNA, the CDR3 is TGTGCCAGCAGTTTATATTACGGGGGGGATCCCGAGCAGTACTTC. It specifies CASSLYYGGDPEQYF.

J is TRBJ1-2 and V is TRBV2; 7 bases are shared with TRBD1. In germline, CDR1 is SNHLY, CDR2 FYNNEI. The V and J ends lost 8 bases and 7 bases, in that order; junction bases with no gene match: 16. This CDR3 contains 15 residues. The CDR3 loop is CASQITGAGRSGYTF. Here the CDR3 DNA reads TGTGCCAGCCAAATTACAGGGGCAGGGCGGAGTGGCTACACCTTC.

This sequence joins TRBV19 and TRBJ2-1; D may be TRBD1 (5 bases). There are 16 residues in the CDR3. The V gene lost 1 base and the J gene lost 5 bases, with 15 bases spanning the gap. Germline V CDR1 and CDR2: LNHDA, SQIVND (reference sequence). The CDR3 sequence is CASSIVGRAKNNEQFF. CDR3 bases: TGTGCCAGTAGTATAGTTGGCAGGGCCAAAAACAATGAGCAGTTCTTC. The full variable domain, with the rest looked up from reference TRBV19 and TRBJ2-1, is DGGITQSPKYLFRKEGQNVTLSCEQNLNHDAMYWYRQDPGQGLRLIYYSQIVNDFQKGDIAEGYSVSREKKESFPLTVTSAQKNPTAFYLCASSIVGRAKNNEQFFGPGTRLTVL.

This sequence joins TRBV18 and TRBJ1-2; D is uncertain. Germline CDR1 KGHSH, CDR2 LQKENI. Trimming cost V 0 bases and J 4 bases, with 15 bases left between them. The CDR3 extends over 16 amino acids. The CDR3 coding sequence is TGTGCCAGCTCACCACCGGGGAGGTTAGCCCTCTATGGCTACACCTTC. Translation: CASSPPGRLALYGYTF. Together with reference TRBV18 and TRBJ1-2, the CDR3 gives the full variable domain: NAGVMQNPRHLVRRRGQEARLRCSPMKGHSHVYWYRQLPEEGLKFMVYLQKENIIDESGMPKERFSAEFPKEGPSILRIQQVVRGDSAAYFCASSPPGRLALYGYTFGSGTRLTVV.